This is a list of T cell receptor beta chains from one sample in a study of blood T cell repertoires in COVID-19. TCRdb's table, derived via immunoSEQ multiplex PCR, lists solely in-frame clones and lacks some. The sample lists 45,000 to 50,000 clones; nearly 85% were seen once. The specimen was peripheral blood. The receptors originated from a man older than 75 in a cohort sampled during active COVID-19. The CDR3 runs from the conserved cysteine through the conserved F or W.

j_call	v_call	cdr3_aa
TRBJ2-7	TRBV4-1	CASSFPGYEQYF
TRBJ1-1	TRBV2	CASSQIGDRGGTEAFF
TRBJ2-7	TRBV3-1/TRBV3-2	CASSHVGGGYEQYF
TRBJ1-2	TRBV30	CAWSPRNYGYTF
TRBJ2-7	TRBV20-1	CSASPRTRGEQYF
TRBJ1-1	TRBV3-1/TRBV3-2	CASSQVHKNTEAFF
TRBJ1-3	TRBV4-1	CASSQDNWRGPGNTIYF
TRBJ1-5	TRBV2	CASSDDRERNQPQHF
TRBJ1-6	TRBV29-1	CSAVTGDNSPLHF
TRBJ2-2	TRBV3-1/TRBV3-2	CASSPLAGTGELFF
TRBJ1-2	TRBV30	CAWSPTSGTGGYGYTF
TRBJ1-1	TRBV5-6	CASSPLGDRAYNTEAFF
TRBJ1-2	TRBV30	CASRTGGHGYTF
TRBJ1-4	TRBV29-1	CSVQETGRIGATNEKLFF
TRBJ2-1	TRBV4-2	CASSQGTSGYNEQFF
TRBJ2-2	TRBV7-2	CASSAGAGLAGIGELFF
TRBJ2-3	TRBV5-3	CARSLVSSGSPDTQYF
TRBJ2-3	TRBV5-1	CASRRTSGFTDTQYF
TRBJ2-2	TRBV10-2	CASLGGSWGGELFF
TRBJ1-5	TRBV7-9	CASSLTGGTYSNQPQHF
TRBJ1-1	TRBV24-1	CATRGQGGSTEAFF
TRBJ1-3	TRBV5-1	CASSLAWQGSGNTIYF
TRBJ2-1	TRBV5-4	CASSLDRGLNEQFF
TRBJ1-4	TRBV15	CATSRDVRETNEKLFF
TRBJ1-6	TRBV28	CASSLSGQGILRNSPLHF
TRBJ1-1	TRBV7-3	CASSPGDRDTEAFF
TRBJ1-2	TRBV19	CASSPDYYGYTF
TRBJ2-3	TRBV6-5	CASRAWDSPGDTQYF
TRBJ2-1	TRBV12-2	CASRLGAALADEQFF
TRBJ2-7	TRBV28	CATKTGVPYEQYF
TRBJ2-7	TRBV3-1/TRBV3-2	CASSRGLAEQYF
TRBJ1-5	TRBV6-1	CASSERTAHPLSNQPQHF
TRBJ1-6	TRBV2	CASKSQGRAYNSPLHF
TRBJ2-5	TRBV6-2/TRBV6-3	CASSRQETQYF
TRBJ2-3	TRBV9	CASSVVASGWDTQYF